The entry below describes one T cell receptor (beta chain). The clone's antigen remains unknown. Library generation was performed with the immunoSEQ multiplex PCR assay. A mixture of 60 forward primers for TCR Vbeta segments and 13 reverse primers for TCR Jbeta segments was used in the multiplex PCR. The CDR3 region of rearranged TCR beta genes was amplified from genomic DNA with a multiplex PCR assay. The amplified TCR beta libraries were sequenced on the Illumina HiSeq System as 87-base-pair reads. As for the authors' bioinformatics: A later analysis counted approximately 76 million unique TCR beta chains across the 650 to 700 repertoires, and about 10 million of these chains were shared by at least two donors. A nearest-neighbor algorithm error-corrected the raw reads and collapsed the reads into unique sequences, merging closely related sequences to remove PCR and sequencing errors. To assign V, D and J gene segments, CDR3 sequences were aligned to IMGT reference sequences. For a sequence to be retained, a match of at least six nucleotides to both a V gene segment and a J gene segment was required. A rearrangement was called productive if the CDR3 had no stop codons and remained in frame with V and J, and every other rearrangement was called non-productive. CDR3 was defined according to IMGT convention as the region running from the second conserved V-encoded cysteine to the conserved J-encoded phenylalanine. Sequences without an unambiguous match to a single V gene segment were excluded from the earlier analysis of over 500 of the donors. In an earlier analysis of about 590 of the donors, a V segment was called functional when productive rearrangements were above 56.7%, and segregating when the standard deviation between donors exceeded 5%. To diagnose cytomegalovirus status from the catalog of TCR beta chain sequences, a statistical classification framework was built. V and J gene assignment, in a later analysis, came from comparing TCR nucleotide sequences with IMGT/GENE-DB human TR gene sequences. The TCRdist pipeline was used in a later analysis to assign CDR3 sequences and most-parsimonious VDJ recombination scenarios. In a later analysis, every TCR beta chain was defined by the combination of its CDR3 amino acid sequence and its V-gene family, and reads without a unique V-gene family were dropped. To address suspected cross-contamination and a sequencing artifact, a later analysis removed a few hundred highly shared, low-generation-probability nucleotide sequences. A later analysis calculated a clonal expansion index for each public chain from normalized within-repertoire ranks of inferred template counts. Generation probabilities in a later analysis came from a VDJ recombination model fitted to out-of-frame rearrangements, and those results were checked against IGoR. In a later analysis, TCR-TCR, TCR-HLA and TCR-CMV co-occurrence was scored with hypergeometric tests, and a repertoire-size bias correction was applied to TCR pairs. False discovery rates were estimated in a later analysis by permuting HLA or CMV assignments 20 times. In a later analysis, co-occurring TCRs were grouped with DBSCAN, and TCRdist sequence similarity was added when clustering was performed within HLA-allele-positive subsets. For co-occurrence clustering, repertoires with fewer than 30,000 or more than 120,000 public chains were excluded, along with a handful of repertoires with anomalous nucleotide sharing. TCRdb holds this immuneACCESS table with in-frame rearrangements only. Some clones are missing; in checked studies, unresolved V genes explain under half, and the rest has no known cause. V, J and clone size were drawn from that table, and D and trimming were deduced from the DNA. The table for this sample lists 200,000 or so clones. 0.9% to 1.4% of the sample comes from the top ten.

The germline V gene specifies MGHRA as CDR1 and YSYEKL as CDR2. Unmatched junction bases come to 10, with V trimmed by 4 bases and J by 0 bases. Inclusive of the bounding cysteine and phenylalanine, the CDR3 is 17 residues long. Of the read, only the CDR3 DNA is kept; its 51 bases are in frame from base 1. The cohort was made up of about 670 healthy bone marrow donors. All cohort members were sampled while nominally healthy, although unrecorded immune exposures were likely present. The donor tested CMV seropositive, placing the donor among the 290 or so seropositive members of the cohort. Every donor gave a peripheral blood sample, and the peripheral blood mononuclear cells from that sample were used for TCR beta sequencing. Genomic DNA was extracted from the blood cell samples with the Qiagen DNeasy Blood Extraction Kit. These data originate in a study of cytomegalovirus exposure and HLA in healthy donors (dated by TCRdb to about 2017). The study in broad terms: An earlier analysis of roughly 630 of the donors reported 250 to 350 Gb of sequence data and 117 million unique TCR beta sequences from 150 million to 200 million T cells. Roughly 300 gigabases of sequencing data and some 85 million unique TCR sequences were included in an early release covering 550 to 800 HLA-typed donors. Of the 300 to 500 genotyped donors, 70% to 90% were placed in the genetic ancestry cluster associated with self-reported Caucasian donors. The aim of the study was to test whether cataloging public T cell receptors could identify signatures of past pathogen exposure. The study used immunosequencing to profile the T cell repertoires of 600 to 850 subjects and linked those repertoires to cytomegalovirus serostatus. In addition to the first cohort of approximately 650 subjects, a separate validation cohort of 120 different subjects was used. High-throughput TCR immunosequencing, statistical association of individual TCRs with disease status, and machine learning were combined to predict cytomegalovirus infection status. To study patterns of TCR occurrence, a later analysis re-analyzed previously published TCR beta repertoires from around 700 donors and added high-resolution HLA genotyping. In the later analysis, no new phenotypic data were used to find candidate immune exposures; instead, reliance was placed on TCR beta sequences and their occurrence across donors. In an earlier analysis of 550 to 700 of the donors, high-throughput TCR beta sequencing was used to judge whether each TCR beta V gene segment behaved as functional or pseudogenic. Donor age, sex, ethnicity and CMV serostatus were compiled together with the repertoire data. A later genetic analysis took genome-wide SNP genotypes for about 65% of the 666 donors and used that subset as a discovery cohort. All discovery cohort repertoires had been generated on a single sequencing platform. HLA typing covered class I and class II loci at four-digit resolution. Typing coverage varied by locus: roughly 629-640 donors for A, B, C, DRB1 and DQB1; 500 to 550 for DQA1; about 570 for DPA1; approximately 470 for DPB1. Because of strong linkage in the cohort, five DR-DQ haplotypes were treated as single units for association and clustering. On average, roughly 240,000 unique TCR beta nucleotide sequences were sequenced per donor among a few hundred genotyped donors of the cohort, with roughly 18% of those sequences being non-productive. Findings and caveats that apply to the study as a whole: The study listed 150 to 200 TCR beta chains as associated with cytomegalovirus. Compared with the roughly 700-donor mean, donors in an Asian-associated ancestry cluster had fewer N-insertions in productive TCRs, according to a later genetic analysis. Most CMV-associated TCR beta chains appeared to be HLA-restricted in a later analysis, and the HLA associations seemed to be driven largely by CMV exposure. CMV serostatus was the only immune exposure information available for the cohort. Sequencing depth was assumed to be roughly uniform across donors in the presence/absence analyses, though that assumption may not hold. Three of the identified cytomegalovirus-associated TCR beta chains were confirmed in vitro to be specific for cytomegalovirus antigens. Linkage disequilibrium might explain the correlated functional status among segregating V segments, but an unknown experimental factor could not be excluded. Specific HLA alleles were associated with 15,000 to 20,000 TCR beta sequences at a false discovery rate of 0.05 in a later analysis. According to the authors, the approach could potentially be generalized to other disease states and immunological phenotypes. The classifier was reported to diagnose cytomegalovirus status with high specificity and sensitivity in both the original cohort and the validation cohort. In a later analysis, TCR association rates were found to vary across HLA loci, with the most associated TCRs seen for DRB1 alleles and the fewest for HLA-C alleles. In an earlier analysis of 587 of the donors, most TCR beta V segments were observed in productive rearrangements about 90% or about 30% of the time, broadly matching IMGT annotations. Most TCR sequences were seen in very few donors, while some public TCRs were found in many individuals. Several of the top co-occurrence clusters appeared to be linked to parvovirus B19, influenza, CMV and Epstein-Barr virus, according to a later analysis. The sequencing pipeline was judged likely to have produced a cluster of highly shared sequence variants as a technical artifact. Because some donors lacked HLA typing at each locus, the association tests relied only on the typed subset. Because counts were too low, about 18 rarely observed V segments, including chromosome 9 orphons, were left out of the earlier analysis of 500 to 750 of the donors. Some IMGT-functional V segments, including TRBV6-2 and TRBV6-3, could not be told apart with the 87-base-pair reads, so those segments were excluded. A later genetic analysis associated a missense DCLRE1C variant with V-gene and J-gene trimming of TCR beta chains, and an independent cohort replicated the association. When HLA alleles, especially DR and DQ, strongly co-occurred, attributing TCR associations to individual alleles was difficult. In this cohort, only TCR beta chains were sequenced, and detectable features were limited by the absence of alpha or paired-chain data. In a later analysis, HLA-associated TCR beta chains were found to be more clonally expanded and to have lower generation probabilities than equally common non-associated chains. A further reported finding was that TCR beta sequences accurately predicted the HLA-A and HLA-B alleles for most subjects in the first cohort.

The chain was built from TRBV4-1 and TRBJ2-7; 9 of the junction bases match TRBD2. Sequences were obtained from PBMCs. This receptor was identified in a girl aged 2 to 9 in good health and CMV-seropositive. The nucleotide sequence is TGCGCCAGCAGCCCAGCTCTGCTAGCGGGGACCTCCTACGAGCAGTACTTC. It translates to CASSPALLAGTSYEQYF.